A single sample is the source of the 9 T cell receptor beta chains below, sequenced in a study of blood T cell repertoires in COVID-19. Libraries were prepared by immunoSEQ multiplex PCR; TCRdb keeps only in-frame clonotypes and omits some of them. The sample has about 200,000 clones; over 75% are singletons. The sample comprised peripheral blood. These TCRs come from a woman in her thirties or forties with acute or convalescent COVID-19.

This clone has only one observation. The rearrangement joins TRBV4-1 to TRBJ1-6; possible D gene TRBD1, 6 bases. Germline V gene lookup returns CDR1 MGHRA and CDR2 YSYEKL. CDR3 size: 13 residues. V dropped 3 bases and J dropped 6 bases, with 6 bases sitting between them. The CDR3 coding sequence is TGCGCCAGCAGCCAGGGGGCTAATTCACCCCTCCACTTT. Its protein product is CASSQGANSPLHF.

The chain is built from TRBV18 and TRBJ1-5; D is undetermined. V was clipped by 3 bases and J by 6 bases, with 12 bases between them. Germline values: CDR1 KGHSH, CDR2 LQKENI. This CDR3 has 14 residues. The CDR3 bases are TGTGCCAGCTCACCCTTAGGCGGAGGTCAGCCCCAGCATTTT. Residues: CASSPLGGGQPQHF.

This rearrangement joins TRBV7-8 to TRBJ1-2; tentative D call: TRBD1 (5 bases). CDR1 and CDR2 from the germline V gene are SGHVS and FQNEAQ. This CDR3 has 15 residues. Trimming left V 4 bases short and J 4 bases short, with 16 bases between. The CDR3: CASSSRSTVSYGYTF. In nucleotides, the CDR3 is TGTGCCAGCAGCTCGCGGTCGACAGTTTCCTATGGCTACACCTTC.

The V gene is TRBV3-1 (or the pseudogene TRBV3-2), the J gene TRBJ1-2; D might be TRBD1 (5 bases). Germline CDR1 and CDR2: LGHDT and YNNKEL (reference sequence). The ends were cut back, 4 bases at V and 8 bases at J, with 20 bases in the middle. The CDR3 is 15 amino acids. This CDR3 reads CASSRFNPGGGGYTF. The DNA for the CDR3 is TGTGCCAGCAGCCGCTTTAACCCCGGTGGGGGGGGCTACACCTTC.

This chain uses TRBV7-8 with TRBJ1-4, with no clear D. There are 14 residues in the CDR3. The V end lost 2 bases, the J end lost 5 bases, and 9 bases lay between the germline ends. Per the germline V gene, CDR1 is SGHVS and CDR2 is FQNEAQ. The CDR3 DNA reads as TGTGCCAGCAGCTTAACCCAACAAAATGAAAAACTGTTTTTT. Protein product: CASSLTQQNEKLFF.

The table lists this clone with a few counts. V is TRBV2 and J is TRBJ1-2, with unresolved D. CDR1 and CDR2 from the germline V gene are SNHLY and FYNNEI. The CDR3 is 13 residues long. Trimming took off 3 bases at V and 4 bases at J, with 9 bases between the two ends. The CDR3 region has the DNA TGTGCCAGCAGTGATGGCAGGATCTATGGCTACACCTTC. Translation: CASSDGRIYGYTF.

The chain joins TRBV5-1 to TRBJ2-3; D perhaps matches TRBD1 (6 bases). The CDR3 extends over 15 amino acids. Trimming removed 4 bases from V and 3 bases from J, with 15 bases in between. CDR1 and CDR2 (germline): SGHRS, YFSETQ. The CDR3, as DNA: TGCGCCAGCAGCCTGGGGCAGGGGTGGACAGATACGCAGTATTTT. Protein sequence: CASSLGQGWTDTQYF.

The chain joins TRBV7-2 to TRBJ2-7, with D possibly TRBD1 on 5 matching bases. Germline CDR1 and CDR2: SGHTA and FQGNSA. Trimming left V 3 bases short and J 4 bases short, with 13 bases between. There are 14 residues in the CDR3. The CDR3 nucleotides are TGTGCCAGCAGCTTTGGCAGGGTTGGTTACGAGCAGTACGTC. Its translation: CASSFGRVGYEQYV.

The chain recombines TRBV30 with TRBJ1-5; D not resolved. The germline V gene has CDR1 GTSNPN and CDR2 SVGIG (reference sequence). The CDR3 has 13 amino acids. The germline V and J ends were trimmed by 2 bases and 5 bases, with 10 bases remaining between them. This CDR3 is CAWSPQADQPQHF. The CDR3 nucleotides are TGTGCCTGGAGTCCGCAGGCTGATCAGCCCCAGCATTTT.